Following are 9 T cell receptor beta chains from one sample sequenced in a study of blood T cell repertoires in COVID-19. Profiled with immunoSEQ multiplex PCR; TCRdb holds only in-frame clones, not every one. The sample carries some 72,000 clones, 70% to 90% recorded once. The sample consisted of peripheral blood. These receptors all stem from a man over 45 with active COVID-19.

The rearrangement uses TRBV7-9 and TRBJ2-1; 8 bases align to TRBD1. CDR1 and CDR2 (germline): SEHNR, FQNEAQ (reference sequence). CDR3 size: 17 residues. V lost 0 bases to trimming and J lost 6 bases; unmatched junction nucleotides: 10. CDR3: CASSLAGTGARGNEQFF. DNA for the CDR3: TGTGCCAGCAGCTTAGCGGGGACAGGCGCTAGGGGCAATGAGCAGTTCTTC. Full variable domain (remainder filled in from reference TRBV7-9 and TRBJ2-1): DTGVSQNPRHKITKRGQNVTFRCDPISEHNRLYWYRQTLGQGPEFLTYFQNEAQLEKSRLLSDRFSAERPKGSFSTLEIQRTEQGDSAMYLCASSLAGTGARGNEQFFGPGTRLTVL.

The rearrangement uses TRBV11-2 and TRBJ2-3; 12 bases agree with TRBD2. Germline-derived CDR1 and CDR2 are SGHAT and FQNNGV. J lost 5 bases, V lost 0 bases, and 9 bases had no gene match. The CDR3 is 18 residues long. CDR3 bases: TGTGCCAGCAGCTTAGATTGGGCTAGCGGGGGGGCGGGAGATACGCAGTATTTT. Protein: CASSLDWASGGAGDTQYF.

This sequence joins TRBV20-1 and TRBJ1-2, with D hard to call. Germline loops: CDR1 DFQATT, CDR2 SNEGSKA (reference sequence). Trimming pared 1 base from V and 5 bases from J, leaving 2 bases between. The CDR3 sequence is 10 residues long. The DNA of the CDR3 is TGCAGTGCTAGAGTATATGGCTACACCTTC. Residues: CSARVYGYTF.

The chain has TRBV28 and TRBJ2-7; 12 nucleotides align to TRBD2. Germline lookup yields CDR1 MDHEN and CDR2 SYDVKM. With V trimmed by 4 bases and J by 0 bases, 1 base remained unmatched. The CDR3 is made up of 15 amino acids. The CDR3, as DNA: TGTGCCAGCAGTTCACTAGCGGGGGGCTCCTACGAGCAGTACTTC. Translation: CASSSLAGGSYEQYF.

V and J are TRBV5-1 and TRBJ1-3; possible D gene TRBD1, 5 bases. Germline loops: CDR1 SGHRS, CDR2 YFSETQ. The CDR3 is 16 residues long. Trimming took off 0 bases at V and 0 bases at J, with 10 bases between the two ends. DNA of the CDR3: TGCGCCAGCAGCTTGGATGGGGACTACTCTGGAAACACCATATATTTT. Its translation: CASSLDGDYSGNTIYF. Using reference TRBV5-1 and TRBJ1-3 for the parts outside the CDR3, the full variable domain is KAGVTQTPRYLIKTRGQQVTLSCSPISGHRSVSWYQQTPGQGLQFLFEYFSETQRNKGNFPGRFSGRQFSNSRSEMNVSTLELGDSALYLCASSLDGDYSGNTIYFGEGSWLTVV.

The gene calls are TRBV3-1 (or the pseudogene TRBV3-2) and TRBJ1-1, with D maybe TRBD1 (6 bases). Trimming took 2 bases from V and 1 from J, leaving 17 bases between them. The CDR3 loop spans 17 amino acids. Germline CDR1 reads LGHDT; CDR2 reads YNNKEL (reference sequence). The CDR3 bases are TGTGCCAGCAGCCAAACAAGTATTTACAGGGCGAACACTGAAGCTTTCTTT. It codes for CASSQTSIYRANTEAFF.

This chain joins TRBV5-1 and TRBJ2-7, with 11 nucleotides matching TRBD2. The V segment lost 4 bases and the J segment 2 bases; nucleotides outside the gene matches: 8. The CDR3 loop spans 16 amino acids. Germline loops: CDR1 SGHRS, CDR2 YFSETQ. CDR3 amino acids: CASSLLMTSGTYEQYF. The CDR3 DNA follows: TGCGCCAGCAGCCTACTAATGACTAGCGGGACCTACGAGCAGTACTTC. Together with reference TRBV5-1 and TRBJ2-7, the CDR3 gives the full variable domain: KAGVTQTPRYLIKTRGQQVTLSCSPISGHRSVSWYQQTPGQGLQFLFEYFSETQRNKGNFPGRFSGRQFSNSRSEMNVSTLELGDSALYLCASSLLMTSGTYEQYFGPGTRLTVT.

CDR3 amino acids: CASSLRTGMNTEAFF. CDR3 coding DNA: TGTGCCAGCAGCCTGCGGACAGGGATGAACACTGAAGCTTTCTTT. The chain combines TRBV28 with TRBJ1-1, with 8 nucleotides matching TRBD1. This CDR3 region has 15 residues. V was clipped by 6 bases and J by 0 bases; unmatched bases: 6. Germline V lookup: CDR1 MDHEN, CDR2 SYDVKM.

This chain connects TRBV21-1 to TRBJ2-1; TRBD2, as called in the table, went unchecked against the DNA. TRBV21-1 represents a pseudogene. The CDR3 consists of 15 residues. Here the CDR3 reads CASSKNAGGPDEQFF. The CDR3 DNA sequence: TGTGCCAGCAGTAAAAACGCCGGGGGGCCGGATGAGCAGTTCTTC.